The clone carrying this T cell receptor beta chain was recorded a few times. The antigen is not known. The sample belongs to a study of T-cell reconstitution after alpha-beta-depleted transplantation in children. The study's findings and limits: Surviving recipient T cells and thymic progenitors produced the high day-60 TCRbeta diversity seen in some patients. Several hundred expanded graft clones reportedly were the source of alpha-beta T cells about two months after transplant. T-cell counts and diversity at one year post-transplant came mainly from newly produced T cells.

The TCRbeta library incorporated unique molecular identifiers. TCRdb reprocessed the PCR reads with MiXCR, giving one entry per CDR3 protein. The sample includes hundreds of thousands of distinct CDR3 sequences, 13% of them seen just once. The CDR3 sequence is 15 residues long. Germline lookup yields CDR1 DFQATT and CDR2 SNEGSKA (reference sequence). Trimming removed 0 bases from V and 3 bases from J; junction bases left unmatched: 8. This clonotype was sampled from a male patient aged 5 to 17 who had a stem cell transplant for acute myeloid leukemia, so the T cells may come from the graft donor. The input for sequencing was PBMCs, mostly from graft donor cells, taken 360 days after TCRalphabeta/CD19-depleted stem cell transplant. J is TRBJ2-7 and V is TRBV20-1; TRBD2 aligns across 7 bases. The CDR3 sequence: CSAREGGGGIYEQYF. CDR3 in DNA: TGCAGTGCTAGAGAGGGGGGGGGAGGGATCTACGAGCAGTACTTC.